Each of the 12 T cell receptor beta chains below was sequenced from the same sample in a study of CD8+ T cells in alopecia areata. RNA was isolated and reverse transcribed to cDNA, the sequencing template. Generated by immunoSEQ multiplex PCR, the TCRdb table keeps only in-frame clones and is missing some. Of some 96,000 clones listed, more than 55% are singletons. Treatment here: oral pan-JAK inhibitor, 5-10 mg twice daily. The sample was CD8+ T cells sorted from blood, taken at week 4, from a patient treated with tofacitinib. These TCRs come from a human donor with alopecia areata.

DNA for the CDR3: TGTGCCAGCAGTTTATGGGGGGCGAATTCACCCCTCCACTTT. It translates to CASSLWGANSPLHF. The rearrangement links TRBV27 to TRBJ1-6; a weak D match, TRBD1 (6 bases). The CDR3 totals 14 residues. Germline CDR1 and CDR2: MNHEY and SMNVEV (reference sequence). Trimming took 1 base from V and 7 from J, leaving 8 bases between them.

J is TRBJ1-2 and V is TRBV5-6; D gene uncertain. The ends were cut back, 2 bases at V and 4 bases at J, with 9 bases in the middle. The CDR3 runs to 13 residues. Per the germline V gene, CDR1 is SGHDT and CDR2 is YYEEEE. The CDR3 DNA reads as TGTGCCAGCAGCTTTACGGGGTCCTATGGCTACACCTTC. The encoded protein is CASSFTGSYGYTF.

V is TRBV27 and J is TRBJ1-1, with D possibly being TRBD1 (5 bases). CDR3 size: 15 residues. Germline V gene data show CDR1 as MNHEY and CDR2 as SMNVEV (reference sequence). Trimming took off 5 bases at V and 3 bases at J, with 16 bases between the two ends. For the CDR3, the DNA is TGTGCCAGCAGTCTTCAACGGGGGATATACACTGAAGCTTTCTTT. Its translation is CASSLQRGIYTEAFF.

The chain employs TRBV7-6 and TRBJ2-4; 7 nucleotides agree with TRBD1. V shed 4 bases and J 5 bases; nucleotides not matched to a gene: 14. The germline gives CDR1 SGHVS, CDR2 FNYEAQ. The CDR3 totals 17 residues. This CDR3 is CASSSESGTASQNIQYF. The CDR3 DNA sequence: TGTGCCAGCAGCTCCGAATCCGGGACAGCCAGCCAAAACATTCAGTACTTC.

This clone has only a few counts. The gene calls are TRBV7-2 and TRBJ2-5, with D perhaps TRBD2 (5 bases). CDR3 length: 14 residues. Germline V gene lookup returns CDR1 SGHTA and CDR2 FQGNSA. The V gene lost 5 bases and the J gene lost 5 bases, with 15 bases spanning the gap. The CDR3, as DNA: TGTGCCAGCAGCCCCTCTCGTCGGGGTGAGACCCAGTACTTC. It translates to CASSPSRRGETQYF.

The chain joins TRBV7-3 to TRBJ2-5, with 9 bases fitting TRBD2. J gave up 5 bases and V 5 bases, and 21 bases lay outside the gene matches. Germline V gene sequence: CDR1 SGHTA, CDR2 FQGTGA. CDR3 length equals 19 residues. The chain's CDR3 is CASSRFRPSGVFSVETQYF. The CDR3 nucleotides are TGTGCCAGCAGCCGTTTTAGGCCTAGCGGGGTTTTCTCGGTGGAGACCCAGTACTTC.

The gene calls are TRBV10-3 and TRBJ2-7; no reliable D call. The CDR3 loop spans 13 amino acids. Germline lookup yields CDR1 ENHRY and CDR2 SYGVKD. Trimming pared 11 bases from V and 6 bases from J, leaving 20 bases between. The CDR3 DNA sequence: TGTGCCCCACGAGGCGACTCCTCGCCCGAGCAGTACTTC. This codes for CAPRGDSSPEQYF.

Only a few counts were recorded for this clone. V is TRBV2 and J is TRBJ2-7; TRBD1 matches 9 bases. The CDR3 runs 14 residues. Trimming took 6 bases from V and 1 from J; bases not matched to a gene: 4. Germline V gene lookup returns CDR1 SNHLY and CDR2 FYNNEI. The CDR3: CASRTGGRSYEQYF. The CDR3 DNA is TGTGCCAGCAGAACAGGGGGCAGGTCCTACGAGCAGTACTTC.

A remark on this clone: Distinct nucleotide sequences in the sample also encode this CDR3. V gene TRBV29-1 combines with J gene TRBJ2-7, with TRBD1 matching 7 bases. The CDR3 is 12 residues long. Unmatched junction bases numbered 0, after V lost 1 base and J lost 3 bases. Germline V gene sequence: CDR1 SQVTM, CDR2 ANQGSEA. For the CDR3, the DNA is TGCAGCGTTGAAGGACAGGGCTACGAGCAGTACTTC. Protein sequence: CSVEGQGYEQYF.

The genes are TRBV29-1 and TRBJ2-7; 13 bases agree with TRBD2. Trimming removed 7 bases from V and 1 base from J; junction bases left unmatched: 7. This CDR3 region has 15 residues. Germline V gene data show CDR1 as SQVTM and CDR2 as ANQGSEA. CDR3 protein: CSAAGTSGESYEQYF. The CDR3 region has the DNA TGCAGCGCTGCCGGGACTAGCGGGGAATCCTACGAGCAGTACTTC.

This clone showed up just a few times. The CDR3 here is CASSQLDGDYEQYF. Written as DNA, the CDR3 is TGCGCCAGCAGCCAATTGGACGGAGACTACGAGCAGTACTTC. The chain recombines TRBV4-1 with TRBJ2-7; unclear D gene. There are 14 residues in the CDR3. Looked up from germline, CDR1 is MGHRA and CDR2 is YSYEKL. Trimming took off 2 bases at V and 3 bases at J, with 11 bases between the two ends.

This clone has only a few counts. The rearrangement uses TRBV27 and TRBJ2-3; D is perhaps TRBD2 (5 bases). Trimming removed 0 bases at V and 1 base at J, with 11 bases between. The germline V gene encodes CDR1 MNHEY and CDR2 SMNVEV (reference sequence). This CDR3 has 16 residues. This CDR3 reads CASSLSGVYGTDTQYF. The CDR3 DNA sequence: TGTGCCAGCAGTTTATCCGGGGTTTATGGCACAGATACGCAGTATTTT.